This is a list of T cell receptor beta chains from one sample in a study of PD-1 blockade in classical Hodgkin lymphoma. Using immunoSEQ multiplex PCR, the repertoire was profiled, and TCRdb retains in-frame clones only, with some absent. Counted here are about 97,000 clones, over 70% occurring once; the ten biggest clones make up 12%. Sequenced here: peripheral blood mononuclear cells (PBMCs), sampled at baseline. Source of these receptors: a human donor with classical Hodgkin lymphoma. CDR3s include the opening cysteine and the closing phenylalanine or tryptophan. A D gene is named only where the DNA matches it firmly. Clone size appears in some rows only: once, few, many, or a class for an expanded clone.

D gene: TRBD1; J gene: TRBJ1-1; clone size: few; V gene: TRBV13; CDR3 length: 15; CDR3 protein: CASSSTGLRNTEAFF; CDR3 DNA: TGTGCCAGCAGCTCGACAGGGCTGAGAAACACTGAAGCTTTCTTT
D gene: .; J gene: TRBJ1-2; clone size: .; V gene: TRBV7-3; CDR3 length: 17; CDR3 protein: CASSPQPLIQGNYGYTF; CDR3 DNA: TGTGCCAGCAGCCCCCAGCCCCTAATACAGGGTAACTATGGCTACACCTTC
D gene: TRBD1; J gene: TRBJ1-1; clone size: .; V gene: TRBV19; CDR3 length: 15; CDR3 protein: CASTLGGGLNTEAFF; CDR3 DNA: TGTGCCAGTACCCTAGGGGGCGGTTTGAACACTGAAGCTTTCTTT
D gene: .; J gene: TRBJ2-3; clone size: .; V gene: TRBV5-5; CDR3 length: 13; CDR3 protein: CASILGGTDTQYF; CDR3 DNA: TGTGCCAGCATTCTAGGGGGAACAGATACGCAGTATTTT
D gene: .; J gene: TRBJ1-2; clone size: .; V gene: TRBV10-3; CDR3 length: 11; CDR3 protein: CAISEGGTPTF; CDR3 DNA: TGTGCCATCAGTGAAGGGGGGACTCCAACCTTC
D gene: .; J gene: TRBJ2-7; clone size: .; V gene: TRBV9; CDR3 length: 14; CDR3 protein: CASSVKPGVYEQYF; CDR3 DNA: TGTGCCAGCAGCGTTAAGCCAGGGGTCTACGAGCAGTACTTC
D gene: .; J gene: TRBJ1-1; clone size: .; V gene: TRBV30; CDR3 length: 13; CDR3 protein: CAWSLQWNTEAFF; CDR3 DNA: TGTGCCTGGAGCCTCCAGTGGAACACTGAAGCTTTCTTT
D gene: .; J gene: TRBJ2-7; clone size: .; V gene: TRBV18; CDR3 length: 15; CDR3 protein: CASSYTSRHSYEQYF; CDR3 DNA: TGTGCCAGCTCCTACACTAGCCGGCACTCCTACGAGCAGTACTTC
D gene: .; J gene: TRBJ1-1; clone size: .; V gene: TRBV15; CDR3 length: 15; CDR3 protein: CATSRAGSSNTEAFF; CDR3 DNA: TGTGCCACCAGCAGAGCGGGCAGTTCGAACACTGAAGCTTTCTTT
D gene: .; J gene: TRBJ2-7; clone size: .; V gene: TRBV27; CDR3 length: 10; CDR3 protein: CARVGRLVIF; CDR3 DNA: TGTGCCAGGGTTGGACGTCTGGTTATCTTC
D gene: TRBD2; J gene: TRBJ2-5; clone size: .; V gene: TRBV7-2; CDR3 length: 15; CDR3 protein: CASSPDSGGKGTQYF; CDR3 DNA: TGTGCCAGCAGCCCAGATAGCGGGGGAAAAGGGACCCAGTACTTC
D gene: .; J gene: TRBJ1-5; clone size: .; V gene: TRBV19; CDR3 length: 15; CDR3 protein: CASSIGGVGNQPQHF; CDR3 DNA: TGTGCCAGTAGTATAGGAGGGGTGGGGAATCAGCCCCAGCATTTT
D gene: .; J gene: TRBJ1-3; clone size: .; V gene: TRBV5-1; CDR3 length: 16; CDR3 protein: CASSLGRTLGGNTIYF; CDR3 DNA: TGCGCCAGCAGCTTGGGGCGAACCCTTGGGGGAAACACCATATATTTT
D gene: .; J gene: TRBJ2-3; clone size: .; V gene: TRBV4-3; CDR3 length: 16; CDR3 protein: CASSQGGLGSTDTQYF; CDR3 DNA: TGCGCCAGCAGCCAAGGCGGACTGGGAAGCACAGATACGCAGTATTTT
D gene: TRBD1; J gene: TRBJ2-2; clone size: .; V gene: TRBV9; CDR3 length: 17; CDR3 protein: CASSDSLRTGETGELFF; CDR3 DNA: TGTGCCAGCAGCGACTCTTTGAGGACAGGGGAAACCGGGGAGCTGTTTTTT
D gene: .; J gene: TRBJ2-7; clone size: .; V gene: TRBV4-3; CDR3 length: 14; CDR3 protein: CASSQEIGRYEQYF; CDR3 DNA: TGCGCCAGCAGCCAAGAAATCGGTCGTTACGAGCAGTACTTC
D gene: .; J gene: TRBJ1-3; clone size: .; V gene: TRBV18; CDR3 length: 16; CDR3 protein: CASSPLQKDHGNTIYF; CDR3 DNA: TGTGCCAGCTCACCTTTACAGAAAGATCATGGAAACACCATATATTTT
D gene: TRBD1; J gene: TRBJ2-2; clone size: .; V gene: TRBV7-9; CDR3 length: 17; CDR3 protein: CASSPHLVDRANGELFF; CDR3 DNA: TGTGCCAGCAGCCCCCACCTCGTCGACAGGGCGAACGGGGAGCTGTTTTTT
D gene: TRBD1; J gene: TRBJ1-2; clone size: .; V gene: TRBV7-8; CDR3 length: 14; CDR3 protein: CASSSQGGAYGYTF; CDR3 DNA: TGTGCCAGCAGCTCCCAGGGGGGAGCCTATGGCTACACCTTC
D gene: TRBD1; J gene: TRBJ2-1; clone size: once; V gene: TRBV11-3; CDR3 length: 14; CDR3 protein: CASSPGQGYNEQFF; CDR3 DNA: TGTGCCAGCAGCCCAGGACAGGGATACAATGAGCAGTTCTTC
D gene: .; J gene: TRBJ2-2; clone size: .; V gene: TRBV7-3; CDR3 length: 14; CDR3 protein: CASSPGTPGGELFF; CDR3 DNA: TGTGCCAGCAGCCCCGGGACTCCGGGGGGGGAGCTGTTTTTT
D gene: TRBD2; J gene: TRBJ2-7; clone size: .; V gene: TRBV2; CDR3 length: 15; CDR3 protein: CASSAGGRGGYEQYF; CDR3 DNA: TGTGCCAGCAGTGCGGGCGGGAGGGGAGGCTACGAGCAGTACTTC
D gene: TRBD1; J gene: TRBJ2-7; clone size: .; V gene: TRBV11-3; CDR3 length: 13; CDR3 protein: CASIGDSHGEQYF; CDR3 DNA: TGTGCCAGCATCGGGGACAGCCATGGGGAGCAGTACTTC
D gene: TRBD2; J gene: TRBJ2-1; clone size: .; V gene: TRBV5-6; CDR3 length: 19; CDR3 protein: CASSLVGPMYGARGGEQFF; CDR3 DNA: TGTGCCAGCAGCTTGGTAGGGCCCATGTACGGTGCCCGCGGGGGTGAGCAGTTCTTC
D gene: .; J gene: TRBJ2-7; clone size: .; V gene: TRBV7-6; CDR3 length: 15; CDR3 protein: CASSSQQLSSYEQYF; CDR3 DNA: TGTGCCAGCAGCTCTCAGCAGCTTAGCTCCTACGAGCAGTACTTC
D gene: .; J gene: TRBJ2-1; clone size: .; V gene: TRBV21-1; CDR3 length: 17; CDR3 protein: CASSKAGGLGSYNEQFF; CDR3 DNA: TGTGCCAGCAGCAAGGCCGGGGGACTAGGATCCTACAATGAGCAGTTCTTC
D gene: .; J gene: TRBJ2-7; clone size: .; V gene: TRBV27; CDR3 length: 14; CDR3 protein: CASSPIPRSYEQYF; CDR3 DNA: TGTGCCAGCAGTCCCATACCCCGCTCCTACGAGCAGTACTTC
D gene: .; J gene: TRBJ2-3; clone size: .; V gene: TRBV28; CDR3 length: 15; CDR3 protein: CASSSQGYNTDTQYF; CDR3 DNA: TGTGCCAGCAGTTCACAGGGATATAACACAGATACGCAGTATTTT
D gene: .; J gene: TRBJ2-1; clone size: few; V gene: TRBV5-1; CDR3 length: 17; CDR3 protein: CASSLAVGPSSYNEQFF; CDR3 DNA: TGCGCCAGCAGCTTGGCGGTAGGCCCGAGCTCCTACAATGAGCAGTTCTTC
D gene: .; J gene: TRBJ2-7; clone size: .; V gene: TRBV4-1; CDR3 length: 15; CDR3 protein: CASSQPPGRAYEQYF; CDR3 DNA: TGCGCCAGCAGCCAACCCCCGGGCAGGGCCTACGAGCAGTACTTC
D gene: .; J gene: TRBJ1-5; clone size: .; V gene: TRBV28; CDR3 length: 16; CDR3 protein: CASSPRVGNGNQPQHF; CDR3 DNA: TGTGCCAGCAGTCCAAGGGTAGGGAATGGCAATCAGCCCCAGCATTTT
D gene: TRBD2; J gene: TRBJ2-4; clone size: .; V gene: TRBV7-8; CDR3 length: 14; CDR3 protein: CASSLLAGGSIQYF; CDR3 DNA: TGTGCCAGCAGCTTATTAGCGGGAGGGTCCATTCAGTACTTC
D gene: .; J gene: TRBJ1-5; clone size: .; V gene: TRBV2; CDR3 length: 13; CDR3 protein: CASSLPLPQPQHF; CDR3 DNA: TGTGCCAGCAGCCTTCCTTTACCCCAGCCCCAGCATTTT
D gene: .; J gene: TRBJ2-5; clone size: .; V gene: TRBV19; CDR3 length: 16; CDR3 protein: CASSPGAGGLPGTQYF; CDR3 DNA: TGTGCCAGTAGCCCGGGGGCGGGCGGGCTCCCCGGGACCCAGTACTTC
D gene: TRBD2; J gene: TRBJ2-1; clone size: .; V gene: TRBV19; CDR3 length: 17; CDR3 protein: CASSIFGGGSLGDEQFF; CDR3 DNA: TGTGCCAGTAGTATCTTTGGCGGCGGGAGTTTGGGTGATGAGCAGTTCTTC
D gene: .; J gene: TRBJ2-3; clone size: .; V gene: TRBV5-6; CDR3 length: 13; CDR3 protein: CASSFPSTDTQYF; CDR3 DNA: TGTGCCAGCAGCTTCCCTAGCACAGATACGCAGTATTTT
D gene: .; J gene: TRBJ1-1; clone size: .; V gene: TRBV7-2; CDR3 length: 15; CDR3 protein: CASSLSFQGSTEAFF; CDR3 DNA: TGTGCCAGCAGCTTATCGTTTCAGGGGAGCACTGAAGCTTTCTTT
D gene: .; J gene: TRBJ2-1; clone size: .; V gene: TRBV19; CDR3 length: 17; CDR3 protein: CASSIEGVTSWSNEQFF; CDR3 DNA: TGTGCCAGTAGTATAGAGGGGGTTACTAGTTGGAGCAATGAGCAGTTCTTC